This is a list of T cell receptor beta chains from one sample in a study of blood T cells in healthy people across ages. TCRdb re-called the 5' RACE reads through MiXCR, storing one row per CDR3 protein. The sample has 1.5 million to 2 million distinct CDR3 sequences, roughly 50% seen once. The specimen sequenced was blood. The source is a woman aged 40 to 55 in good health. Each CDR3 is given with its conserved first and last residue. The D gene is left open where the match is weak. The size field is filled for only some rows; it gives once, few, many or a size class.

j_call	clone_size	v_call	d_call	cdr3_aa	cdr3_nt
TRBJ2-3	.	TRBV2	TRBD2	CASGIGTNTDTQYF	TGTGCCAGCGGAATTGGGACTAACACAGATACGCAGTATTTT
TRBJ1-2	.	TRBV4-1	.	CASSPSGLPEAGYTF	TGCGCCAGCAGCCCATCCGGGCTCCCGGAGGCGGGCTACACCTTC
TRBJ2-1	few	TRBV20-1	.	CSAYRLSQDNEQFF	TGCAGTGCTTACCGACTGAGCCAAGACAATGAGCAGTTCTTC
TRBJ2-1	.	TRBV6-6	TRBD1	CASSSQTGRTYNEQFF	TGTGCCAGCAGTTCTCAGACAGGGCGAACCTACAATGAGCAGTTCTTC
TRBJ1-2	few	TRBV6-5	.	CASSYSSLYGYTF	TGTGCCAGCAGTTACTCCTCTCTCTATGGCTACACCTTC
TRBJ1-1	.	TRBV18	TRBD1	CASSPGQGGNAFF	TGTGCCAGCTCACCAGGACAGGGGGGTAACGCTTTCTTT
TRBJ2-5	.	TRBV6-5	.	CASSYTSTAQETQYF	TGTGCCAGCAGTTACACTTCGACAGCTCAAGAGACCCAGTACTTC
TRBJ2-1	.	TRBV20-1	TRBD2	CSAKLLAGRYNEQFF	TGCAGTGCTAAACTACTAGCGGGCCGATACAATGAGCAGTTCTTC
TRBJ1-2	few	TRBV9	.	CASSALGYGYTF	TGTGCCAGCAGCGCCCTTGGCTATGGCTACACCTTC
TRBJ2-1	.	TRBV4-3	TRBD2	CASSQDFAGGLTYNEQFF	TGCGCCAGCAGCCAAGATTTTGCGGGGGGGCTGACTTACAATGAGCAGTTCTTC
TRBJ1-5	few	TRBV10-2	TRBD1	CGAPPGTGGNQPQHF	TGCGGAGCACCCCCTGGAACAGGGGGTAATCAGCCCCAGCATTTT
TRBJ2-1	.	TRBV29-1	.	CSVEYSVGRGNEQFF	TGCAGCGTTGAGTACTCCGTCGGCCGGGGTAATGAGCAGTTCTTC
TRBJ1-1	.	TRBV3-1	.	CASSHSDRKNTEAFF	TGTGCCAGCAGCCATTCGGACCGAAAGAACACTGAAGCTTTCTTT
TRBJ2-4	once	TRBV9	.	CASSPGITGDIQYF	TGTGCCAGCAGCCCTGGGATCACGGGAGACATTCAGTACTTC
TRBJ1-2	.	TRBV7-8	TRBD1	CASSLAPTGEINGYTF	TGTGCCAGCAGCTTAGCGCCAACAGGGGAAATCAATGGCTACACCTTC
TRBJ2-4	.	TRBV20-1	.	CSARERAQSSRGLGRTDTQYF	TGCAGTGCTAGAGAGAGGGCGCAATCTTCCCGGGGGCTTGGTCGTACAGATACGCAGTACTTC
TRBJ2-1	.	TRBV9	TRBD2	CASSDSGGGLPEQFF	TGTGCCAGCAGCGATAGCGGGGGGGGCCTCCCCGAGCAGTTCTTC
TRBJ2-1	few	TRBV6-2/TRBV6-3	TRBD1	CASSYRRTGSIHNEQFF	TGTGCCAGCAGTTACCGCCGGACAGGGTCGATTCACAATGAGCAGTTCTTC
TRBJ2-1	few	TRBV20-1	.	CSARGAVSYNEQFF	TGCAGTGCTAGAGGGGCCGTGTCCTACAATGAGCAGTTCTTC
TRBJ2-5	.	TRBV28	.	CASRPYRSGETQYF	TGTGCCAGCAGACCTTACAGGTCTGGGGAGACCCAGTACTTC
TRBJ2-1	.	TRBV6-2/TRBV6-3	.	CASSRFGGEQFF	TGTGCCAGTTCCAGGTTCGGGGGTGAGCAGTTCTTC
TRBJ2-7	few	TRBV6-1	.	CASSEYTGSEQYF	TGTGCCAGCAGTGAATACACTGGCTCCGAGCAGTACTTC
TRBJ1-5	.	TRBV7-2	.	CASSLVAGTMVQPQHF	TGTGCCAGCAGCTTAGTCGCGGGGACGATGGTTCAGCCCCAGCATTTT
TRBJ2-7	.	TRBV2	.	CASRTAQTYYEQYF	TGTGCCAGCAGGACGGCACAAACCTACTACGAGCAGTACTTC
TRBJ2-5	few	TRBV9	.	CASSGEGGDSGETQYF	TGTGCCAGCAGCGGCGAAGGGGGGGACTCCGGAGAGACCCAGTACTTC
TRBJ2-7	few	TRBV27	TRBD2	CASSTSQRGGYEQYF	TGTGCCAGCAGTACTTCTCAGCGGGGGGGGTACGAGCAGTACTTC
TRBJ2-1	few	TRBV7-2	TRBD2	CASSLEILAGGSNEQFF	TGTGCCAGCAGCTTGGAGATACTAGCGGGGGGTAGCAATGAGCAGTTCTTC
TRBJ1-2	once	TRBV27	.	CASSLRQGHGYTF	TGTGCCAGCAGTTTACGTCAGGGTCATGGCTACACCTTC
TRBJ1-5	.	TRBV20-1	TRBD1	CSATNRGGGNQPQHF	TGCAGTGCCACAAACAGGGGAGGCGGCAATCAGCCCCAGCATTTT
TRBJ1-4	.	TRBV7-2	.	CASSLGDYKNEKLFF	TGTGCCAGCAGCTTGGGGGATTACAAAAATGAAAAACTGTTTTTT
TRBJ2-5	.	TRBV6-6	.	CATGRDSYGQYF	TGTGCCACCGGACGCGACTCCTACGGGCAGTACTTC
TRBJ2-5	many	TRBV7-9	.	CASSPQGTQYF	TGTGCCAGCAGCCCCCAAGGGACCCAGTACTTC
TRBJ2-5	few	TRBV3-1	.	CASSQVGGSPGETQYF	TGTGCCAGCAGCCAAGTAGGAGGGTCGCCAGGAGAGACCCAGTACTTC
TRBJ2-5	.	TRBV20-1	.	CSASKGTHQETQYF	TGCAGTGCTAGTAAGGGGACCCACCAAGAGACCCAGTACTTC
TRBJ1-5	.	TRBV27	.	CASSFRPGLGQPQHF	TGTGCCAGCAGTTTCCGGCCAGGGCTTGGTCAGCCCCAGCATTTT
TRBJ2-1	few	TRBV6-2/TRBV6-3	.	CASHQGPPFVRNEQFF	TGTGCCAGCCACCAGGGACCCCCATTTGTTAGAAATGAGCAGTTCTTC
TRBJ2-4	few	TRBV20-1	.	CSARDPQGQTNIQYF	TGCAGTGCTAGAGATCCCCAGGGACAAACAAACATTCAGTACTTC
TRBJ2-7	few	TRBV5-1	.	CASSLRDSGSDSLSSYEQYF	TGCGCCAGCAGCTTGAGAGATTCAGGCTCTGACAGCTTAAGCTCCTACGAGCAGTACTTC
TRBJ2-3	.	TRBV6-2/TRBV6-3	TRBD2	CASSYHSGGRTDTQYF	TGTGCCAGCAGTTACCACAGCGGGGGTCGCACAGATACGCAGTATTTT
TRBJ1-2	.	TRBV3-1	.	CVSSPRMAANYGYTF	TGTGTCAGCAGCCCCCGAATGGCAGCTAACTATGGCTACACCTTC
TRBJ2-3	.	TRBV5-6	.	CASSFRVGPPTDTQYF	TGTGCCAGCAGCTTCAGGGTCGGCCCCCCGACAGATACGCAGTATTTT
TRBJ1-5	.	TRBV29-1	.	CSVESGSNQPQHF	TGCAGCGTTGAAAGCGGGAGTAATCAGCCCCAGCATTTT